These 20 T cell receptor beta chains originate from one sample sequenced in a study of T cells in Graves' hyperthyroidism and ophthalmopathy. The CDR3 regions of TCR beta were amplified from RNA transcripts. HTBI primers were the set used in a first-round RT-PCR of the TCR CDR3. TCRdb re-derived calls from the multiplex PCR reads in MiXCR, one entry per CDR3 protein. There are 130,000 to 150,000 distinct CDR3 sequences in the sample; around 20% occur only once, and over 60% lies in the top ten. The sample comprised blood. The source is a woman in her forties or fifties with Graves' hyperthyroidism that later progressed to Graves' ophthalmopathy.

This clonotype was found a few times. The CDR3 region is CASIGVYGYTF. The CDR3 DNA follows: TGTGCCAGTATTGGAGTCTATGGCTACACCTTC. The chain combines TRBV19 with TRBJ1-2, with D unclear. Germline CDR1 LNHDA, CDR2 SQIVND (reference sequence). With 7 bases removed from V and 4 bases from J, the gap between germline ends came to 7 bases. This CDR3 region has 11 residues.

The chain is built from TRBV12-3 or TRBV12-4 and TRBJ1-4; no definite D call. This CDR3 region has 13 residues. V was pared by 6 bases and J by 8 bases, with 13 bases between. This CDR3 is CASSRTGEEKLFF. The CDR3 DNA is TGTGCCAGCAGCAGGACCGGGGAGGAAAAACTGTTTTTT.

A few counts support this clonotype. The chain recombines TRBV6-1 with TRBJ2-5; TRBD2 agrees at 7 bases. V gave up 11 bases and J gave up 4 bases; unmatched junction bases: 10. The germline V gene encodes CDR1 MNHNS and CDR2 SASEGT. The CDR3 is 13 amino acids. In DNA form, the CDR3 reads TGTGCCTGCTCTAGGGAGGGATCAGAGACCCAGTACTTC. Residues: CACSREGSETQYF.

In this sample, this clonotype turned up many times. The chain links TRBV11-2 to TRBJ2-1; D perhaps matches TRBD1 (5 bases). V lost 2 bases and J 0 bases, leaving 8 bases between the germline ends. Germline CDR1 and CDR2: SGHAT and FQNNGV. The CDR3 runs 15 residues. The CDR3 DNA follows: TGTGCCAGCAGCTTAACCACAGGCTCCTACAATGAGCAGTTCTTC. Residues: CASSLTTGSYNEQFF.

This clonotype has ten or more counts. The chain carries TRBV2 and TRBJ2-7; D unclear. Per germline, CDR1 SNHLY and CDR2 FYNNEI. V was cut by 4 bases and J by 1 base, with 11 bases left in between. This CDR3 has 14 amino acids. CDR3 nucleotide sequence: TGTGCCAGCAGTGCACAGAAACAATCCTACGAGCAGTACTTC. It is translated as CASSAQKQSYEQYF.

The chain joins TRBV11-2 to TRBJ2-1; possible D gene TRBD2, 5 bases. Germline lookup yields CDR1 SGHAT and CDR2 FQNNGV. V shed 1 base and J shed 9 bases, with 10 bases lying between them. The CDR3 covers 13 residues. The DNA for the CDR3 is TGTGCCAGCAGCTTAGGAGGGCAGAGTGAGCAGTTCTTC. It codes for CASSLGGQSEQFF. The full variable domain, its missing parts supplied by reference TRBV11-2 and TRBJ2-1, is EAGVAQSPRYKIIEKRQSVAFWCNPISGHATLYWYQQILGQGPKLLIQFQNNGVVDDSQLPKDRFSAERLKGVDSTLKIQPAKLEDSAVYLCASSLGGQSEQFFGPGTRLTVL.

In its sample, this clonotype was seen a few times. The chain uses TRBV5-1 and TRBJ1-2; D gene ambiguous. With 0 bases removed from V and 4 bases from J, the gap between germline ends came to 4 bases. The germline CDR1 and CDR2 sequences are SGHRS and YFSETQ. CDR3 length: 12 residues. The CDR3 reads CASSLGSYGYTF. The CDR3 bases are TGCGCCAGCAGCTTGGGGTCCTATGGCTACACCTTC.

This clonotype showed up many times. This sequence joins TRBV5-1 and TRBJ2-7, with D perhaps matching TRBD1 (5 bases). This CDR3 contains 13 residues. CDR1 and CDR2 from the germline V gene are SGHRS and YFSETQ. V lost 0 bases, J lost 5 bases, and 9 bases lay in between. The CDR3 region has the DNA TGCGCCAGCAGCTTGGGGACAAAAAACGAGCAGTACTTC. Translating it yields CASSLGTKNEQYF. The entire variable domain, with the rest obtained from reference TRBV5-1 and TRBJ2-7, is as follows: KAGVTQTPRYLIKTRGQQVTLSCSPISGHRSVSWYQQTPGQGLQFLFEYFSETQRNKGNFPGRFSGRQFSNSRSEMNVSTLELGDSALYLCASSLGTKNEQYFGPGTRLTVT.

This clonotype was seen many times. Sequence at one end of the junction differs from germline and may be a read error. The chain recombines TRBV3-1 with TRBJ1-4, with D possibly matching TRBD1 (5 bases). Germline V gene sequence: CDR1 LGHDT, CDR2 YNNKEL (reference sequence). CDR3 size: 14 residues. As DNA, the CDR3 is TGTGCCAGCAACCAAGACGGGGGACTTCCAAAACTGTTTTTT. Translation: CASNQDGGLPKLFF.

This chain joins TRBV30 and TRBJ1-2; no definite D call. Germline V gene data show CDR1 as GTSNPN and CDR2 as SVGIG (reference sequence). V was cut by 4 bases and J by 6 bases, with 15 bases left in between. This CDR3 is 13 amino acids long. CDR3 loop: CAWTYGRGHGYTF. The DNA for the CDR3 is TGTGCCTGGACTTATGGGCGTGGTCATGGCTACACCTTC.

This clonotype was observed at least ten times. V is TRBV28 and J is TRBJ2-7, with 8 bases identical to TRBD1. From germline, CDR1 is MDHEN and CDR2 SYDVKM. J was trimmed by 2 bases and V by 8 bases; bases with no gene match: 11. CDR3 size: 15 residues. The CDR3 spells CASHSAGTGTYEQYF. The CDR3 coding sequence is TGTGCCAGCCATAGCGCCGGGACAGGAACCTACGAGCAGTACTTC.

This clonotype was seen more than once but under ten times. V and J are TRBV10-3 and TRBJ2-1, with D uncertain. Trimming stripped 0 bases from V and 6 bases from J, with 9 bases between. CDR3 length: 14 residues. The germline V gene has CDR1 ENHRY and CDR2 SYGVKD. The CDR3 DNA follows: TGTGCCATCAGTGAGTCTGGCACGTCCAATGAGCAGTTCTTC. Protein sequence: CAISESGTSNEQFF.

This clonotype was seen repeatedly, ten times or more. At one end, the junction sequence differs from germline, possibly due to a read error. This sequence joins TRBV7-2 and TRBJ2-1, with 7 bases matching TRBD2. The CDR3 is made up of 18 amino acids. Looked up from germline, CDR1 is SGHTA and CDR2 is FQGNSA. In nucleotides, the CDR3 is TGTGCCAGCAGCCTAGCGGCTAGCGGTACCCCCCTTTACAATGAGCAGTTCTTC. Its protein is CASSLAASGTPLYNEQFF.

This clonotype was seen only a few times. This chain connects TRBV7-9 to TRBJ2-7; the match to TRBD2 covers 7 bases. Germline values: CDR1 SEHNR, CDR2 FQNEAQ (reference sequence). The V gene end was trimmed by 4 bases and the J gene end by 0 bases; junction bases not matched to a gene: 9. This CDR3 region has 16 residues. The CDR3 DNA follows: TGTGCCAGCAGCTCAAAGATCGGCGGGAGCTCCTACGAGCAGTACTTC. It translates to CASSSKIGGSSYEQYF.

This clonotype was picked up many times. The chain recombines TRBV20-1 with TRBJ2-7; maybe TRBD2 (5 bases). V lost 0 bases and J 1 base, leaving 19 bases between the germline ends. Germline CDR1 reads DFQATT; CDR2 reads SNEGSKA (reference sequence). The CDR3 loop spans 17 amino acids. The CDR3 sequence: CSARDWFGSEVSYEQYF. In DNA form, the CDR3 reads TGCAGTGCTAGAGATTGGTTTGGTAGCGAGGTGTCCTACGAGCAGTACTTC.

This clonotype was found a few times. The chain carries TRBV5-5 and TRBJ1-3; D might be TRBD1 (5 bases). This CDR3 comprises 16 residues. Germline V gene lookup returns CDR1 SGHKS and CDR2 YYEKEE (reference sequence). V gave up 7 bases and J gave up 0 bases, with 17 bases separating them. The CDR3 region has the DNA TGTGCCAGCGGCTATGACTTGGGGCCCTCTGGAAACACCATATATTTT. Translation: CASGYDLGPSGNTIYF.

This clonotype turned up a few times. V is TRBV27 and J is TRBJ2-7, with D perhaps TRBD1 (6 bases). V gave up 6 bases and J gave up 7 bases, with 19 bases separating them. The CDR3 spans 14 residues. The germline gives CDR1 MNHEY, CDR2 SMNVEV (reference sequence). CDR3 residues: CASSLTQRDTEQYF. Here the CDR3 DNA reads TGTGCCAGCAGCCTCACCCAACGGGACACAGAGCAGTACTTC.

This clonotype was seen at least ten times. The V gene is TRBV27, the J gene TRBJ1-6; D not certain. Germline assignment: CDR1 MNHEY and CDR2 SMNVEV (reference sequence). The length of the CDR3 is 15 residues. V was trimmed by 6 bases and J by 3 bases, leaving 12 bases between them. CDR3 region: CASRLTEGYNSPLHF. The CDR3 nucleotides are TGTGCCAGCAGATTAACGGAGGGCTATAATTCACCCCTCCACTTT.

This clonotype was observed at least ten times. V is TRBV7-2 and J is TRBJ2-1, with TRBD2 as a possible D gene (7 bases). The CDR3 has 14 residues. In germline, CDR1 is SGHTA, CDR2 FQGNSA. V shed 2 bases and J shed 6 bases, with 11 bases lying between them. CDR3 region: CASSLQAGANEQFF. CDR3 bases: TGTGCCAGCAGCTTACAGGCGGGGGCCAATGAGCAGTTCTTC.

This clonotype turned up a few times. The DNA of the CDR3 is TGTGCCAGTAGTATAGGGGGACGCGGGGCCAACGTCCTGACTTTC. Protein sequence: CASSIGGRGANVLTF. The V call is TRBV19, the J call TRBJ2-6; D may correspond to TRBD1 or TRBD2 (5 bases each). Germline-derived CDR1 and CDR2 are LNHDA and SQIVND (reference sequence). The CDR3 extends over 15 amino acids. V was shortened by 1 base and J by 4 bases, with 8 bases between the two germline ends.